The sample holds a few counts of the clone carrying this TCR beta chain. The data were taken from a study of beta chain features in type 1 diabetes. V gave up 0 bases and J gave up 7 bases, with 12 bases separating them. CDR3 length equals 15 residues. Germline CDR1 and CDR2: LGHNA and YNFKEQ. The study reverse transcribed the entire isolated RNA, so it sequenced expressed TCRB transcripts. Measured with immunoSEQ multiplex PCR; TCRdb has only the in-frame clones, and not every one. Counted here are roughly 300,000 clones, roughly 15% occurring once; the ten biggest clones make up about 6.6%. The rearrangement links TRBV4-2 to TRBJ1-4; D not certain. Sequencing was carried out using central memory CD4+ T cells from blood. The sequence was collected from a man aged 25 to 45 in good health. The CDR3 sequence is CASSQDRGVVEKLFF. The CDR3 region has the DNA TGTGCCAGCAGCCAAGATCGGGGTGTCGTTGAAAAACTGTTTTTT.